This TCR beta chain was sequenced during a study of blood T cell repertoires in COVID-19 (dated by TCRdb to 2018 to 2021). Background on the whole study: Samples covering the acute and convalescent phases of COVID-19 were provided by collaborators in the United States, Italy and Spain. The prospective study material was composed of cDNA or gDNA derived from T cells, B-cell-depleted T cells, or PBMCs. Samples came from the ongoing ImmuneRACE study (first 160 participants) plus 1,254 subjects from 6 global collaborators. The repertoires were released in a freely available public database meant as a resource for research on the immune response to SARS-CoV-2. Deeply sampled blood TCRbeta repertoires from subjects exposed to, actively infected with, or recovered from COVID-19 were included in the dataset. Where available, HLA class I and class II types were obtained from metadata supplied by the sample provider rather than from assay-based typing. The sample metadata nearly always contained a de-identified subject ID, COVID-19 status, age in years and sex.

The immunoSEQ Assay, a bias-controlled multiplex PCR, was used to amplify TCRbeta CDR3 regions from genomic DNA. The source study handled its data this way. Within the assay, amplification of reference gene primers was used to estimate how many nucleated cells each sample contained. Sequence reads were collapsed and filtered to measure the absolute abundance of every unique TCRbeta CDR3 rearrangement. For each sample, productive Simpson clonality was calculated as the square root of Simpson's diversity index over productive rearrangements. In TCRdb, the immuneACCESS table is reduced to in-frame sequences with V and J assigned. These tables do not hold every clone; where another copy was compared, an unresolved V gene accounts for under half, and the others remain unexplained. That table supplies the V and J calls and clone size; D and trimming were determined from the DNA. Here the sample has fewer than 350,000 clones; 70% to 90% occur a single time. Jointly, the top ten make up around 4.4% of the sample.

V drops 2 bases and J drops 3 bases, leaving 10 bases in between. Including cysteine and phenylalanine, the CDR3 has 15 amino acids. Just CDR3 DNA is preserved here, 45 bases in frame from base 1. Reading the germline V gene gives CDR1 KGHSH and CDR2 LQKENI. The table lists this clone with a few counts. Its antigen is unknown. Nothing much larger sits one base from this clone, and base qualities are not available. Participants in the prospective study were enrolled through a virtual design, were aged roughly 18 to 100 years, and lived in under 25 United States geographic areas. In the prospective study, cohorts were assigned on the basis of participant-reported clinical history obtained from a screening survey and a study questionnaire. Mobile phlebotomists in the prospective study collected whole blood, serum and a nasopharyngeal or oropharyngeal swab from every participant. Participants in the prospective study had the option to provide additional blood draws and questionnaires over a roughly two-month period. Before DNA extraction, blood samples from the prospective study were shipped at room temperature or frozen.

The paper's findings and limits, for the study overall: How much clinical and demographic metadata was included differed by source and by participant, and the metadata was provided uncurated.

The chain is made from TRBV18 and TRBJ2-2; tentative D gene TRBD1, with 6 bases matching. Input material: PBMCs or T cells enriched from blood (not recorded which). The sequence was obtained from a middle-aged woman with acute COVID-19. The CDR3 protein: CASSPGTPDTGELFF. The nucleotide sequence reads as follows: TGTGCCAGCTCACCAGGGACACCTGACACCGGGGAGCTGTTTTTT.